Shown below are 10 T cell receptor beta chains from a single sample sequenced in a study of cytomegalovirus exposure and HLA in healthy donors. 60 Vbeta and 13 Jbeta primers were used in PCR. The data were produced by immunoSEQ multiplex PCR, yet TCRdb's version contains in-frame clones alone and is incomplete. The sample contains approximately 70,000 clones, 70% to 85% of which appear only once. The sample comprised PBMCs. All receptors derive from a man between 60 and 75 years old in good health and CMV-seropositive.

This clone has only a few counts. The V and J genes are TRBV2 and TRBJ2-7; perhaps TRBD1 as D (7 bases). In germline, CDR1 is SNHLY, CDR2 FYNNEI. Trimming took 11 bases from V and 2 from J, leaving 10 bases between them. The CDR3 covers 11 residues. CDR3 region: CAGGTAYEQYF. DNA of the CDR3: TGTGCCGGAGGGACAGCCTACGAGCAGTACTTC.

This clone is a singleton in its sample. The chain employs TRBV27 and TRBJ2-3; 8 bases match TRBD2. V trimming: 8 bases; J trimming: 5 bases; junction bases outside the gene matches: 15. The germline V gene has CDR1 MNHEY and CDR2 SMNVEV (reference sequence). This CDR3 is 16 amino acids long. CDR3 coding DNA: TGTGCCAGCTCCAGGCAGGCCGGGGGGGTGGGAGATACGCAGTATTTT. Translated: CASSRQAGGVGDTQYF.

The chain couples TRBV9 to TRBJ2-2; possibly TRBD2 for D (5 bases). The CDR3 length is 15 residues. Germline V lookup: CDR1 SGDLS, CDR2 YYNGEE. Trimming stripped 0 bases from V and 6 bases from J, with 12 bases between. The CDR3 nucleotides are TGTGCCAGCAGCGTAGTCGAGGGTTCGTCCGGGGAGCTGTTTTTT. It encodes CASSVVEGSSGELFF.

The V call is TRBV5-1, the J call TRBJ1-1, with 7 bases fitting TRBD1. The length of the CDR3 is 17 residues. Germline V gives CDR1 SGHRS, CDR2 YFSETQ. V was clipped by 4 bases and J by 1 base; unmatched bases: 13. CDR3 DNA: TGCGCCAGCAGCACCCAGCAGGGGGACAATCCGAACACTGAAGCTTTCTTT. Protein sequence: CASSTQQGDNPNTEAFF.

This rearrangement joins TRBV25-1 to TRBJ1-2, with D unresolved. The ends were cut back, 8 bases at V and 2 bases at J, with 6 bases in the middle. Per germline, CDR1 MGHDK and CDR2 SYGVNS. The CDR3 extends over 11 amino acids. CDR3 region: CASSLNYGYTF. The DNA of the CDR3 is TGTGCCAGCTCCTTGAACTATGGCTACACCTTC.

This clone came up a few times. The chain employs TRBV2 and TRBJ2-6, with TRBD1 matching over 7 bases. The CDR3 covers 15 residues. CDR1 is SNHLY and CDR2 is FYNNEI in the germline V gene. Trimming cost V 6 bases and J 4 bases; bases outside gene matches: 6. CDR3 nucleotide sequence: TGTGCCAGCAGGCTAACAGGGGTGGGGGCCAACGTCCTGACTTTC. Protein product: CASRLTGVGANVLTF.

The rearrangement links TRBV4-1 to TRBJ1-5; 8 bases fit TRBD1. This CDR3 is built from 18 residues. Per germline, CDR1 MGHRA and CDR2 YSYEKL. Trimming cost V 0 bases and J 0 bases; bases outside gene matches: 7. DNA of the CDR3: TGCGCCAGCAGCCAAGATGGGACAGGAGTTTTTAGCAATCAGCCCCAGCATTTT. Protein sequence: CASSQDGTGVFSNQPQHF.

This clone showed up just a few times. The chain carries TRBV18 and TRBJ1-3; 8 bases agree with TRBD1. The V and J ends lost 1 base and 3 bases, in that order; junction bases with no gene match: 5. The CDR3 sequence is 16 residues long. CDR1 and CDR2 from the germline V gene are KGHSH and LQKENI. The CDR3 DNA reads as TGTGCCAGCTCACCACGGGACAGGATCGGTGGAAACACCATATATTTT. Amino acid sequence: CASSPRDRIGGNTIYF.

V and J are TRBV7-6 and TRBJ2-7; the D gene is possibly TRBD2 (6 bases). The germline V gene encodes CDR1 SGHVS and CDR2 FNYEAQ. The CDR3 covers 14 residues. The ends were cut back, 4 bases at V and 5 bases at J, with 15 bases in the middle. The chain's CDR3 is CASSSIPAGNEQYF. In nucleotides, the CDR3 is TGTGCCAGCAGCTCTATTCCTGCGGGAAACGAGCAGTACTTC.

The gene calls are TRBV5-1 and TRBJ2-1; the D gene is possibly TRBD2 (5 bases). V was pared by 1 base and J by 5 bases, with 19 bases between. The CDR3 contains 17 residues. Germline CDR1 and CDR2: SGHRS and YFSETQ. CDR3 DNA: TGCGCCAGCAGCTTGTATGCATCCGGGGAATTACACAATGAGCAGTTCTTC. This codes for CASSLYASGELHNEQFF.